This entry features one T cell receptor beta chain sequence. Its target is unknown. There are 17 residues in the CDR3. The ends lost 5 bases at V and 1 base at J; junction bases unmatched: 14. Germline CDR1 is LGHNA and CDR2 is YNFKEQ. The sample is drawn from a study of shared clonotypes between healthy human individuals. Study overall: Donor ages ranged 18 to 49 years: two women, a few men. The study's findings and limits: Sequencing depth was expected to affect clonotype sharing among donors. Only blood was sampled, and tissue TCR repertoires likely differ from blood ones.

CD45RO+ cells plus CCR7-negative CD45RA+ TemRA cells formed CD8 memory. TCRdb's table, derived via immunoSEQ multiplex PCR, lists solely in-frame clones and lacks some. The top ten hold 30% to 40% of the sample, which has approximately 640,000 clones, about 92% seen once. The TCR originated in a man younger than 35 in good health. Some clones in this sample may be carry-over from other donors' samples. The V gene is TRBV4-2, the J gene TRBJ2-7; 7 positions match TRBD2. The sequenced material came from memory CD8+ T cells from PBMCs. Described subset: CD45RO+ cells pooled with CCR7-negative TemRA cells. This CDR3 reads CASSGLADPGGSYEQYF. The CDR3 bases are TGTGCCAGCAGCGGTCTAGCGGATCCCGGGGGTTCCTACGAGCAGTACTTC.